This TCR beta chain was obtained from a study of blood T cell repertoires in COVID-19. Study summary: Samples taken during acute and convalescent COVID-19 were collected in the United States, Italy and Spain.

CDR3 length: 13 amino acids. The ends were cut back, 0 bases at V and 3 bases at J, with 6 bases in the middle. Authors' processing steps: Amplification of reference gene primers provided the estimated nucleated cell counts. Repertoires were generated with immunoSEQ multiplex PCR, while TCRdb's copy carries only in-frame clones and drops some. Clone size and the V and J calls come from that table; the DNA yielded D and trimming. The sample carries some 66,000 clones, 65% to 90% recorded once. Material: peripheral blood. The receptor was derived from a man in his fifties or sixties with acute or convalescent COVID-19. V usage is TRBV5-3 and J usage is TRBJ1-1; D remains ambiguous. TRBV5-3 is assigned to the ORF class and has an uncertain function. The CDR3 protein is CARSLAVDTEAFF. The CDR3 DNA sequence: TGTGCCAGAAGCTTGGCAGTCGACACTGAAGCTTTCTTT.